This TCR beta chain was identified during a study of blood T cell repertoires in COVID-19. The authors' processing: From reference gene primer amplification, estimates of nucleated cell counts were derived. Assay: immunoSEQ multiplex PCR; the TCRdb copy retains only in-frame clones and omits some. D and trimming come from the DNA, and the V and J calls and clone size come from that table. The repertoire includes approximately 460,000 clones, roughly 89% of them detected once, and approximately 0.9% sits in the top ten. From germline, CDR1 is SGHVS and CDR2 FQNEAQ. This CDR3 has 15 amino acids. With V trimmed by 4 bases and J by 1 base, 4 bases remained unmatched.

The specimen sequenced was peripheral blood. The sequence was collected from a man between 18 and 35 years old with COVID-19, enrolled during active disease. The chain combines TRBV7-8 with TRBJ2-7; the match to TRBD1 covers 10 bases. CDR3 amino acids: CASSSTDRGSYEQYF. Written as DNA, the CDR3 is TGTGCCAGCAGCTCCACGGACAGGGGGTCCTACGAGCAGTACTTC.